The 10 T cell receptor beta chains in this list originate from one sample, sequenced in a study of T cells in tuberculosis. Documented time point: new active TB diagnosis, blood taken before or within 7 days of starting treatment. The table came from immunoSEQ multiplex PCR; TCRdb's copy has only in-frame clones and leaves some out. The table records about 5,500 clones, over 95% of them present only once. The input for sequencing was PBMCs, taken at tuberculosis diagnosis. All receptors derive from an adult with tuberculosis.

This chain links TRBV2 with TRBJ2-5; 12 bases agree with TRBD2. The trim removed 6 bases at V and 3 bases at J, leaving 5 bases unmatched. This CDR3 is built from 15 residues. Germline V CDR1 and CDR2: SNHLY, FYNNEI. CDR3 bases: TGTGCCAGCAGACTAGCGGGGGGAATTAAAGAGACCCAGTACTTC. This sequence encodes CASRLAGGIKETQYF.

This clone was recorded once. The V and J genes are TRBV19 and TRBJ2-1; unclear D gene. The CDR3 is 11 amino acids. CDR1 and CDR2 (germline): LNHDA, SQIVND (reference sequence). Trimming stripped 9 bases from V and 4 bases from J, with 7 bases between. Here the CDR3 DNA reads TGTGCCAGCAGATGGTACAATGAGCAGTTCTTC. As protein: CASRWYNEQFF.

The J gene is TRBJ2-3, the V gene TRBV5-4; 7 bases are shared with TRBD1. Trimming took 0 bases from V and 3 from J; bases not matched to a gene: 4. The CDR3 contains 15 residues. Germline V lookup: CDR1 SGHNT, CDR2 YYREEE (reference sequence). CDR3 residues: CASSLDRGGTDTQYF. The DNA of the CDR3 is TGTGCCAGCAGCTTGGACAGGGGCGGAACAGATACGCAGTATTTT.

The V and J genes are TRBV5-1 and TRBJ2-7, with D uncertain. V gave up 0 bases and J gave up 7 bases, with 11 bases separating them. Germline CDR1 is SGHRS and CDR2 is YFSETQ. This CDR3 has 13 amino acids. The DNA of the CDR3 is TGCGCCAGCAGCTTGGGGGCACTGTGGGAGCAGTACTTC. It encodes CASSLGALWEQYF.

This clone is a singleton in its sample. V and J are TRBV9 and TRBJ2-1; 7 nucleotides match TRBD2. Germline CDR1 and CDR2: SGDLS and YYNGEE. The junction had 5 bases not matched to a gene; V was cut back by 6 bases and J by 2 bases. There are 14 residues in the CDR3. CDR3 nucleotides: TGTGCCAGCACAGTGGCGGGGGCCTACAATGAGCAGTTCTTC. It translates to CASTVAGAYNEQFF.

V usage is TRBV25-1 and J usage is TRBJ2-5, with 10 bases fitting TRBD2. Germline V lookup: CDR1 MGHDK, CDR2 SYGVNS. Trimming cost V 5 bases and J 6 bases; bases outside gene matches: 3. The CDR3 has 13 amino acids. DNA for the CDR3: TGTGCCAGCAGTTTAGCGGGAGGACAGACCCAGTACTTC. It yields the protein CASSLAGGQTQYF.

This chain links TRBV30 with TRBJ2-5; TRBD1 aligns across 7 bases. With 2 bases clipped from V and 7 bases from J, the junction kept 10 bases outside the gene matches. Germline V gene sequence: CDR1 GTSNPN, CDR2 SVGIG (reference sequence). CDR3 length equals 14 residues. CDR3 sequence: CAWSPRQGGGTQYF. The CDR3 region has the DNA TGTGCCTGGAGTCCTCGACAGGGCGGAGGGACCCAGTACTTC.

As to this clone: The junction differs from germline at one of its ends, possibly a read error. The chain uses TRBV2 and TRBJ2-1; D could derive from TRBD1 or TRBD2 (5 bases each). This CDR3 spans 8 amino acids. Per the germline V gene, CDR1 is SNHLY and CDR2 is FYNNEI. CDR3 nucleotide sequence: TGTGCCAGCGGTGGGGGAGTCTTC. This sequence encodes CASGGGVF.

The rearrangement links TRBV5-1 to TRBJ1-1; D unclear. This CDR3 is 14 amino acids long. The V and J ends lost 0 bases and 0 bases respectively, with 6 bases between them. The germline V gene encodes CDR1 SGHRS and CDR2 YFSETQ. CDR3: CASSLGLVNTEAFF. CDR3 DNA: TGCGCCAGCAGCTTGGGGTTAGTGAACACTGAAGCTTTCTTT.

The genes are TRBV12-5 and TRBJ2-5, with 13 bases identical to TRBD2. The CDR3 loop spans 16 amino acids. Germline V lookup: CDR1 LGHNT, CDR2 FRNRAP. The J segment lost 7 bases and the V segment lost 7 bases, leaving 12 bases of the junction unmatched. This CDR3 is CASATSGRELQGTQYF. For the CDR3, the DNA is TGTGCTAGTGCAACTAGCGGGAGGGAGTTGCAGGGGACCCAGTACTTC.